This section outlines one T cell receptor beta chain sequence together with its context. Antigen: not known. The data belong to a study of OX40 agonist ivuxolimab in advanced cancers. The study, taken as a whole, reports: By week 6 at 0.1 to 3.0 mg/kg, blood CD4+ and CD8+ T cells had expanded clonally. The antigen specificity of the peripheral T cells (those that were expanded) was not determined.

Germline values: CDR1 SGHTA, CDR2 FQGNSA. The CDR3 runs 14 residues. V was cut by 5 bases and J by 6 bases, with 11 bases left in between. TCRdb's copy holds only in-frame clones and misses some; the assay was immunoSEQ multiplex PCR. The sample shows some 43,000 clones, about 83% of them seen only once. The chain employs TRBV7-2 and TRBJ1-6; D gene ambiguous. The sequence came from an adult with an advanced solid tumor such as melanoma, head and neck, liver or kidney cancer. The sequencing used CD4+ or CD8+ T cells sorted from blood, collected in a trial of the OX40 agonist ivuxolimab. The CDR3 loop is CASSPVTVNSPLHF. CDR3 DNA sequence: TGTGCCAGCAGCCCAGTCACGGTTAATTCACCCCTCCACTTT. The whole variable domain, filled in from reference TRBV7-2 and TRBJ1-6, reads GAGVSQSPSNKVTEKGKDVELRCDPISGHTALYWYRQSLGQGLEFLIYFQGNSAPDKSGLPSDRFSAERTGGSVSTLTIQRTQQEDSAVYLCASSPVTVNSPLHFGNGTRLTVT.